The 20 T cell receptor beta chains given below trace back to one sample, sequenced in a study of shared clonotypes between healthy human individuals. Sequenced by immunoSEQ multiplex PCR; TCRdb stores in-frame clones only, minus some. The sample lists about 2.1 million clones, around 93% occurring once. CD45RO-negative cells were positively selected for CCR7, leaving out terminally differentiated effector memory CD45RA+ cells. Sequencing input: naive CD8+ T cells from PBMCs. These receptors all stem from a man between 18 and 29 years old in good health. Some clones in this sample may be carry-over from other donors' samples.

The chain links TRBV4-1 to TRBJ2-7; D gene ambiguous. V dropped 0 bases and J dropped 1 base, with 7 bases sitting between them. The CDR3 contains 14 residues. Germline values: CDR1 MGHRA, CDR2 YSYEKL. The CDR3: CASSQEYESYEQYF. The CDR3 region has the DNA TGCGCCAGCAGCCAAGAATATGAATCCTACGAGCAGTACTTC.

The CDR3 is CASSRGQGDEQYF. CDR3 bases: TGTGCCAGCAGCCGAGGACAGGGGGACGAGCAGTACTTC. This chain joins TRBV5-6 and TRBJ2-7, with 10 bases identical to TRBD1. Trimming at V came to 4 bases and at J to 5 bases, leaving 3 bases not matched to a gene. The CDR3 sequence is 13 residues long. Germline CDR1 SGHDT, CDR2 YYEEEE.

Details on this clone: Other DNA variants within this sample encode the same CDR3. This chain joins TRBV5-6 and TRBJ1-1; D gene uncertain. This CDR3 comprises 12 residues. The germline V and J ends were trimmed by 2 bases and 5 bases, with 7 bases remaining between them. CDR1 is SGHDT and CDR2 is YYEEEE in the germline V gene. The CDR3, as DNA: TGTGCCAGCAGCTTCGGTGGAACTGAAGCTTTCTTT. It specifies CASSFGGTEAFF.

The V call is TRBV5-4, the J call TRBJ2-7, with D possibly matching TRBD1 (6 bases). Germline V gene lookup returns CDR1 SGHNT and CDR2 YYREEE (reference sequence). This CDR3 region has 13 residues. The V and J ends lost 0 bases and 5 bases respectively, with 9 bases between them. The CDR3 nucleotides read TGTGCCAGCAGCTTGGCAGGGGTCAACGAGCAGTACTTC. Amino acids: CASSLAGVNEQYF.

The chain uses TRBV14 and TRBJ2-3; D remains ambiguous. There are 14 residues in the CDR3. In germline, CDR1 is SGHDN, CDR2 FVKESK. V lost 2 bases to trimming and J lost 4 bases, with 10 bases between them. CDR3: CASSQQHLADTQYF. CDR3 DNA: TGTGCCAGCAGCCAACAACATCTAGCAGATACGCAGTATTTT.

This clone was seen once. The chain employs TRBV5-1 and TRBJ2-1; TRBD1 aligns across 12 bases. This CDR3 is 15 amino acids long. J lost 10 bases, V lost 1 base, and 6 bases had no gene match. Germline V gene lookup returns CDR1 SGHRS and CDR2 YFSETQ. CDR3 coding DNA: TGCGCCAGCAGCTTGACCCGGGACAGGGGGCCCGAGCAGTTCTTC. It yields the protein CASSLTRDRGPEQFF.

This chain connects TRBV6-5 to TRBJ2-5; the D gene is possibly TRBD2 (6 bases). Germline CDR1 is MNHEY and CDR2 is SVGAGI. This CDR3 has 13 residues. V dropped 6 bases and J dropped 9 bases, with 17 bases sitting between them. This CDR3 is CASSLASKSPQYF. CDR3 DNA: TGTGCCAGCAGCCTAGCGAGCAAGAGTCCCCAGTACTTC.

A word on this clone: A read error may account for a junction end that differs from germline. The chain carries TRBV28 and TRBJ1-1; D ambiguous. This CDR3 comprises 14 residues. The germline CDR1 and CDR2 sequences are MDHEN and SYDVKM. The CDR3 protein is CASTDVGLNTEAFF. The CDR3, as DNA: TGTGCCAGCACCGACGTGGGGTTGAATACTGAAGCTTTCTTT. The whole variable domain, filled in from reference TRBV28 and TRBJ1-1, reads DVKVTQSSRYLVKRTGEKVFLECVQDMDHENMFWYRQDPGLGLRLIYFSYDVKMKEKGDIPEGYSVSREKKERFSLILESASTNQTSMYLCASTDVGLNTEAFFGQGTRLTVV.

This clone has only one observation. CDR3 loop: CASSLVSGAYTEAFF. The CDR3 nucleotides read TGTGCCAGCAGCTTAGTGTCAGGGGCATACACTGAAGCTTTCTTT. This sequence joins TRBV7-8 and TRBJ1-1; TRBD1 is a possible D gene (6 bases). Deletions cut 1 base from V and 3 bases from J, with 12 bases between. The CDR3 extends over 15 amino acids. CDR1 SGHVS and CDR2 FQNEAQ come from the germline V gene.

The rearrangement joins TRBV7-6 to TRBJ2-2, with TRBD2 matching 9 bases. The CDR3 has 20 amino acids. V trimming: 0 bases; J trimming: 0 bases; junction bases outside the gene matches: 11. Looked up from germline, CDR1 is SGHVS and CDR2 is FNYEAQ. The CDR3 reads CASSLARGGRAGANTGELFF. CDR3 DNA: TGTGCCAGCAGCTTAGCAAGGGGCGGGAGGGCCGGCGCGAACACCGGGGAGCTGTTTTTT.

With respect to this clone: Other DNA sequences in the same sample also yield this CDR3. This chain links TRBV19 with TRBJ1-1, with D tentatively TRBD1 (5 bases). Between the trimmed V and J ends, which lost 4 bases and 1 base, there was a span of 10 bases. The CDR3 totals 14 residues. Germline assignment: CDR1 LNHDA and CDR2 SQIVND (reference sequence). CDR3 residues: CASSTGGANTEAFF. The CDR3 DNA follows: TGTGCCAGTAGTACGGGAGGGGCGAACACTGAAGCTTTCTTT.

The chain combines TRBV9 with TRBJ2-7; D perhaps matches TRBD2 (5 bases). The V end was cut by 0 bases, the J end by 1 base, with 11 bases between. The CDR3 has 15 amino acids. In germline, CDR1 is SGDLS, CDR2 YYNGEE. CDR3 loop: CASSVGSSESYEQYF. The DNA of the CDR3 is TGTGCCAGCAGCGTAGGGAGTAGCGAGTCCTACGAGCAGTACTTC.

The V gene is TRBV13, the J gene TRBJ2-2; perhaps TRBD2 as D (6 bases). The germline V gene encodes CDR1 PRHDT and CDR2 FYEKMQ (reference sequence). The CDR3 totals 15 residues. Trimming removed 5 bases from V and 5 bases from J, with 15 bases in between. The CDR3 is CASSRREVRTGELFF. DNA of the CDR3: TGTGCCAGCAGCCGGCGGGAAGTACGTACCGGGGAGCTGTTTTTT. Using reference TRBV13 and TRBJ2-2 for the parts outside the CDR3, the full variable domain is AAGVIQSPRHLIKEKRETATLKCYPIPRHDTVYWYQQGPGQDPQFLISFYEKMQSDKGSIPDRFSAQQFSDYHSELNMSSLELGDSALYFCASSRREVRTGELFFGEGSRLTVL.

The chain employs TRBV28 and TRBJ1-4, with 9 bases that match TRBD1. The CDR3 totals 14 residues. With 5 bases clipped from V and 7 bases from J, the junction kept 5 bases outside the gene matches. Per the germline V gene, CDR1 is MDHEN and CDR2 is SYDVKM. This CDR3 reads CASSLGTGREKLFF. For the CDR3, the DNA is TGTGCCAGCAGTCTAGGGACAGGGCGTGAAAAACTGTTTTTT.

The chain carries TRBV7-6 and TRBJ1-2; D is unresolved. From germline, CDR1 is SGHVS and CDR2 FNYEAQ. The CDR3 extends over 14 amino acids. V lost 1 base and J lost 5, with 11 bases in between. CDR3 amino acids: CASSLVPGEYGYTF. CDR3 nucleotide sequence: TGTGCCAGCAGCTTAGTTCCTGGGGAATATGGCTACACCTTC.

The chain couples TRBV28 to TRBJ1-2, with a weak D call TRBD1 (6 bases). Germline-derived CDR1 and CDR2 are MDHEN and SYDVKM. Trimming left V 6 bases short and J 2 bases short, with 16 bases between. This CDR3 spans 15 amino acids. The CDR3 DNA follows: TGTGCCAGCAGGGCGCCATGGGGGCCCAACTATGGCTACACCTTC. Residues: CASRAPWGPNYGYTF.

The chain has TRBV11-2 and TRBJ1-1; D is ambiguous. V was shortened by 3 bases and J by 2 bases, with 13 bases between the two germline ends. CDR1 and CDR2 (germline): SGHAT, FQNNGV. The CDR3 totals 15 residues. CDR3 protein: CASSFPLGKNTEAFF. The DNA for the CDR3 is TGTGCCAGCAGCTTCCCGCTCGGGAAAAACACTGAAGCTTTCTTT.

The CDR3 DNA follows: TGTGCCAGCAGTGAATTGGAAAAACTGTTTTTT. This gives the protein CASSELEKLFF. V usage is TRBV25-1 and J usage is TRBJ1-4; D not certain. This CDR3 spans 11 amino acids. V was pared by 1 base and J by 8 bases, with 2 bases between. Germline lookup yields CDR1 MGHDK and CDR2 SYGVNS.

This clone came up a few times. The chain joins TRBV7-9 to TRBJ1-2, with D uncertain. V dropped 5 bases and J dropped 12 bases, with 13 bases sitting between them. Germline CDR1 reads SEHNR; CDR2 reads FQNEAQ (reference sequence). The CDR3 sequence is 11 residues long. The DNA for the CDR3 is TGTGCCAGCAGCACGATCACGGGTCACACCTTC. It yields the protein CASSTITGHTF. Variable domain in full (rest from reference TRBV7-9 and TRBJ1-2): DTGVSQNPRHKITKRGQNVTFRCDPISEHNRLYWYRQTLGQGPEFLTYFQNEAQLEKSRLLSDRFSAERPKGSFSTLEIQRTEQGDSAMYLCASSTITGHTFGSGTRLTVV.

The V and J genes are TRBV4-3 and TRBJ2-7, with no clear D. The V and J ends lost 0 bases and 2 bases respectively, with 5 bases between them. Germline assignment: CDR1 LGHNA and CDR2 YSLEER. The CDR3 runs 13 residues. CDR3 in amino acids: CASSQDVAYEQYF. In nucleotides, the CDR3 is TGCGCCAGCAGCCAAGACGTAGCCTACGAGCAGTACTTC.